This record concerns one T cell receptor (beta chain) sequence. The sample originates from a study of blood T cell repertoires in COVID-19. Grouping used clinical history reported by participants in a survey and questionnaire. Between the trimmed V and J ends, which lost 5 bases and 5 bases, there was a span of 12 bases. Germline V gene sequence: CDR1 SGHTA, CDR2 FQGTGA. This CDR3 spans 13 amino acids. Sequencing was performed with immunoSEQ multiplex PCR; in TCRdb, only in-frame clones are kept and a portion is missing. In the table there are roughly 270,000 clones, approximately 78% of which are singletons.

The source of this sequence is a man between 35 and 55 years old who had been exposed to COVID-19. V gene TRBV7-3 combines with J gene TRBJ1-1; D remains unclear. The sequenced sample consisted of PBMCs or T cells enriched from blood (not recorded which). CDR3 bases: TGTGCCAGCAGCCACGTCCCCCAGACTGAAGCTTTCTTT. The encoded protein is CASSHVPQTEAFF.